This is a list of T cell receptor beta chains from one sample in a study of PD-1 blockade in mismatch repair-deficient tumors. Here immunoSEQ multiplex PCR was the method, and the copy in TCRdb shows in-frame clones only, minus some. Found here are 100,000 to 150,000 clones, 86% of them singletons; the top ten hold approximately 13%. The sequences come from peripheral blood, collected 44 weeks after starting pembrolizumab. These TCRs come from an adult with mismatch repair-deficient cancer. Both conserved end residues are part of each CDR3. A D gene is named only where the DNA matches it firmly. Clone size appears in some rows only: once, few, many, or a class for an expanded clone.

d_call	clone_size	v_call	j_call	cdr3_nt	cdr3_aa
TRBD1	NA	TRBV5-4	TRBJ1-3	TGTGCCAGCAGCTCACAAGACAGGGCTTCTGGAAACACCATATATTTT	CASSSQDRASGNTIYF
TRBD2	NA	TRBV7-9	TRBJ2-2	TGTGCCACCAGGGCGGGGGGCACGAACACCGGGGAGCTGTTTTTT	CATRAGGTNTGELFF
TRBD2	NA	TRBV7-3	TRBJ2-3	TGTGCCAGCAGCCCAGCCCCGGGACTAGGTTTGCGGATTTCATTACCCGAGGGGCTGGTTTTT	CASSPAPGLGLRISLPEGLVF
TRBD1	NA	TRBV27	TRBJ1-5	TGTGCCAGCAGCCTTAAGGGGGACAGGAGCAATCAGCCCCAGCATTTT	CASSLKGDRSNQPQHF
NA	NA	TRBV6-5	TRBJ2-7	TGTGCCAGCAGTACCACAGGAGGAGGCTCCTACGAGCAGTACTTC	CASSTTGGGSYEQYF
TRBD2	NA	TRBV18	TRBJ2-7	TGTGCCAGCTCGCCCGGACTAGCGGGAGTCGAGCAGTACTTC	CASSPGLAGVEQYF
NA	NA	TRBV12-5	TRBJ1-1	TGTGCTAGTGGTTTGGTCCTAAAGAACACTGAAGCTTTCTTT	CASGLVLKNTEAFF
NA	NA	TRBV9	TRBJ2-1	TGTGCCAGCAGCGTAGCCCCCCGTCGGGGCGGGTCCTACAATGAGCAGTTCTTC	CASSVAPRRGGSYNEQFF
NA	NA	TRBV25-1	TRBJ2-1	TGTGCCAGCATTGTAAGCTCCAGGCCCTACAATGAGCAGTTCTTC	CASIVSSRPYNEQFF
NA	NA	TRBV2	TRBJ2-2	TGTGCCAGCAAAAAAAGGGTAGGAGGCCGCACCGGGGAGCTGTTTTTT	CASKKRVGGRTGELFF
NA	NA	TRBV4-1	TRBJ2-2	TGCGCCAGCAGCCAGGAGGTTCAAAGAGGAAACACCGGGGAGCTGTTTTTT	CASSQEVQRGNTGELFF
TRBD2	NA	TRBV2	TRBJ2-2	TGTGCCAGCAGTTTTTGGACTAGCGGTAAACCGAACACCGGGGAGCTGTTTTTT	CASSFWTSGKPNTGELFF
NA	few	TRBV4-1	TRBJ2-7	TGCGCCAGCAGCCAAGTCACCCAATCCTACGAGCAGTACTTC	CASSQVTQSYEQYF
NA	NA	TRBV6-6	TRBJ1-2	TGTGCCAGCAGTTCCCGATTCGGGGGACATGGCTACACCTTC	CASSSRFGGHGYTF
TRBD2	NA	TRBV15	TRBJ2-3	TGTGCCACCAGCAGATTAGCGGGAGGACTTAGCACAGATACGCAGTATTTT	CATSRLAGGLSTDTQYF
TRBD1	few	TRBV5-1	TRBJ2-7	TGCGCCAGCAGCTTTGCCACAGGGGGCGACTACGAGCAGTACTTC	CASSFATGGDYEQYF
TRBD1	NA	TRBV18	TRBJ2-6	TGTGCCAGCTCACCAAGTGGGACAGGCTCCCTATCGGGGGCCAACGTCCTGACTTTC	CASSPSGTGSLSGANVLTF
NA	few	TRBV9	TRBJ2-2	TGTGCCAGCAGCGTAAGTCAGAACACCGGGGAGCTGTTTTTT	CASSVSQNTGELFF
NA	NA	TRBV23-1	TRBJ2-4	TGCGCCAGCAGTCAATCCAGGGTTGAGGGCAAAAACATTCAGTACTTC	CASSQSRVEGKNIQYF
NA	once	TRBV6-5	TRBJ1-1	TGTGCCAGCAGACCTTCTATGCACCGGAACACTGAAGCTTTCTTT	CASRPSMHRNTEAFF